This T cell receptor beta chain came from a study of immune evolution from preneoplasia to lung adenocarcinoma. Whole-study results and caveats: T cell clonality was higher in KRAS-mutant than EGFR-mutant or wild-type nodules.

Using immunoSEQ multiplex PCR, the repertoire was profiled, and TCRdb retains in-frame clones only, with some absent. The repertoire holds 20,000 to 25,000 clones, with approximately 75% as singletons. Resections took place in Japan or China from about 2013 to 2017. Concerning this clone: Its specificity is not known.

This clonotype was obtained from a person aged 55 to 75 with lung adenocarcinoma. Sample: FFPE invasive lung adenocarcinoma tissue.

The CDR3 spells CASSGAGEGGQYF. CDR3 sequence (DNA): TGCGCCAGCAGTGGAGCGGGAGAGGGAGGGCAGTACTTC. The rearrangement uses TRBV10-2 and TRBJ2-7, with 8 bases fitting TRBD2. This CDR3 has 13 residues. Unmatched junction bases numbered 8, after V lost 4 bases and J lost 9 bases. The germline CDR1 and CDR2 sequences are WSHSY and SAAADI.